What follows are 26 T cell receptor beta chains derived from one specimen sequenced in a study of circulating and synovial CD4+ cells in juvenile arthritis. Repertoires were generated with immunoSEQ multiplex PCR, while TCRdb's copy carries only in-frame clones and drops some. The table has 25,000 to 35,000 clones, 85% to 95% seen once. The source material was CD4+ T cells from blood. Source of these receptors: a human donor with juvenile idiopathic arthritis.

This chain joins TRBV19 and TRBJ2-7, with D perhaps matching TRBD1 (6 bases). V lost 3 bases, J lost 0 bases, and 12 bases lay in between. This CDR3 contains 15 residues. Germline CDR1 is LNHDA and CDR2 is SQIVND (reference sequence). The CDR3 sequence is CASSMKQGFSYEQYF. In nucleotides, the CDR3 is TGTGCCAGTAGTATGAAACAGGGCTTCTCCTACGAGCAGTACTTC.

The chain couples TRBV10-1 to TRBJ1-1, with D possibly TRBD1 on 5 matching bases. This CDR3 comprises 15 residues. Germline V gene lookup returns CDR1 WNHNN and CDR2 SYGVQD (reference sequence). Trimming stripped 4 bases from V and 4 bases from J, with 16 bases between. The CDR3 DNA reads TGCGCCAGCAGTGGTTTCAGGGAAATCGGCACTGAAGCTTTCTTT. Its translation: CASSGFREIGTEAFF.

CDR3 protein: CASSPTGLANTEAFF. DNA of the CDR3: TGTGCCAGTAGTCCGACAGGGTTGGCGAACACTGAAGCTTTCTTT. The V and J genes are TRBV19 and TRBJ1-1; 7 bases are a match to TRBD1. CDR1 is LNHDA, CDR2 SQIVND, per germline (reference sequence). The CDR3 spans 15 residues. With V trimmed by 5 bases and J by 1 base, 7 bases remained unmatched.

The chain joins TRBV19 to TRBJ2-2; TRBD2 aligns across 12 bases. The CDR3 covers 17 residues. Losses at the gene ends were 4 bases for V and 3 bases for J; bases not matched to a gene: 6. CDR1 and CDR2 from the germline V gene are LNHDA and SQIVND (reference sequence). CDR3 in amino acids: CASSTRTSGIYTGELFF. Here the CDR3 DNA reads TGTGCCAGTAGTACTAGGACTAGCGGGATATACACCGGGGAGCTGTTTTTT.

This chain joins TRBV7-3 and TRBJ2-1, with D hard to call. Germline lookup yields CDR1 SGHTA and CDR2 FQGTGA. The CDR3 runs 16 residues. Trimming shortened V by 6 bases and J by 2 bases, and 17 bases separated the two germline ends. CDR3 region: CASSSIVRSPYNEQFF. The DNA for the CDR3 is TGTGCCAGCAGTTCAATAGTGAGGAGTCCCTACAATGAGCAGTTCTTC.

J is TRBJ2-7 and V is TRBV7-9, with D maybe TRBD1 (6 bases). The CDR3 has 17 residues. Trimming left V 0 bases short and J 1 base short, with 16 bases between. Per germline, CDR1 SEHNR and CDR2 FQNEAQ (reference sequence). CDR3 loop: CASSLAPEQGWSYEQYF. CDR3 nucleotides: TGTGCCAGCAGCTTAGCTCCGGAACAGGGCTGGTCCTACGAGCAGTACTTC.

The gene calls are TRBV4-2 and TRBJ2-5, with a possible D match to TRBD2 (6 bases). Germline CDR1 is LGHNA and CDR2 is YNFKEQ. The CDR3 has 13 residues. The V end lost 2 bases, the J end lost 4 bases, and 8 bases lay between the germline ends. The chain's CDR3 is CASSQSSGETQYF. CDR3 DNA: TGTGCCAGCAGCCAAAGTAGCGGAGAGACCCAGTACTTC.

The chain uses TRBV15 and TRBJ1-2; D remains ambiguous. The CDR3 is made up of 12 amino acids. V was cut by 0 bases and J by 8 bases, with 7 bases left in between. Germline CDR1 is LNHNV and CDR2 is YYDKDF (reference sequence). CDR3: CATSRDEYGYTF. The CDR3 coding sequence is TGTGCCACCAGCAGAGATGAGTACGGCTACACCTTC.

The chain is built from TRBV15 and TRBJ2-1, with D perhaps matching TRBD2 (6 bases). The CDR3 extends over 15 amino acids. Per the germline V gene, CDR1 is LNHNV and CDR2 is YYDKDF (reference sequence). V lost 3 bases and J 2 bases, leaving 11 bases between the germline ends. The DNA of the CDR3 is TGTGCCACCAGCAGGGAGGCGGGGACCTACAATGAGCAGTTCTTC. Translated: CATSREAGTYNEQFF.

V gene TRBV18 combines with J gene TRBJ2-7; D possibly corresponds to TRBD1 (6 bases). CDR3 length: 15 amino acids. CDR1 and CDR2 from the germline V gene are KGHSH and LQKENI. V lost 1 base and J 2 bases, leaving 12 bases between the germline ends. The CDR3 reads CASSPLRQAAYEQYF. The CDR3 coding sequence is TGTGCCAGCTCACCACTCCGACAGGCCGCCTACGAGCAGTACTTC.

The V gene is TRBV7-3, the J gene TRBJ2-7; the match to TRBD2 covers 9 bases. This CDR3 is 16 amino acids long. From germline, CDR1 is SGHTA and CDR2 FQGTGA. Unmatched junction bases numbered 8, after V lost 5 bases and J lost 0 bases. This CDR3 reads CASSPSGTSPSYEQYF. CDR3 nucleotides: TGTGCCAGCAGCCCCTCCGGGACTAGCCCCTCCTACGAGCAGTACTTC.

The chain is built from TRBV5-3 and TRBJ2-5; 8 bases agree with TRBD1. TRBJ2-7 explains the end of the DNA better; the J call may be wrong. TRBV5-3 is an ORF, with its function uncertain. The CDR3 sequence is 14 residues long. Here the CDR3 DNA reads TGTGCCAGTTCTGCCGGGACAGGTCCCTACGAGCAGTACTTC. Protein product: CASSAGTGPYEQYF.

V is TRBV6-1 and J is TRBJ2-7; 8 bases agree with TRBD2. The CDR3 runs to 14 residues. With 6 bases clipped from V and 6 bases from J, the junction kept 10 bases outside the gene matches. The germline CDR1 and CDR2 sequences are MNHNS and SASEGT. The CDR3 nucleotides read TGTGCCAGCAGCTTCTCAGCGGGAGTACCCGAGCAGTACTTC. It codes for CASSFSAGVPEQYF.

This clone was seen once. The rearrangement joins TRBV9 to TRBJ2-6; D remains unclear. Trimming pared 0 bases from V and 1 base from J, leaving 14 bases between. The germline V gene encodes CDR1 SGDLS and CDR2 YYNGEE. CDR3 length equals 18 residues. Here the CDR3 DNA reads TGTGCCAGCAGCGTAGGGGCCTCAGTAGGATCTGGGGCCAACGTCCTGACTTTC. It translates to CASSVGASVGSGANVLTF.

V gene TRBV18 combines with J gene TRBJ2-3, with 15 bases fitting TRBD2. J gave up 8 bases and V 2 bases, and 5 bases lay outside the gene matches. The CDR3 loop spans 16 amino acids. CDR1 and CDR2 (germline): KGHSH, LQKENI. This CDR3 is CASSPRGLAGGGTQYF. The DNA of the CDR3 is TGTGCCAGCTCACCAAGGGGACTAGCGGGAGGCGGTACGCAGTATTTT. Filled out from reference TRBV18 and TRBJ2-3, the complete variable domain reads NAGVMQNPRHLVRRRGQEARLRCSPMKGHSHVYWYRQLPEEGLKFMVYLQKENIIDESGMPKERFSAEFPKEGPSILRIQQVVRGDSAAYFCASSPRGLAGGGTQYFGPGTRLTVL.

V is TRBV6-4 and J is TRBJ2-1; no clear D. Between the trimmed V and J ends, which lost 5 bases and 6 bases, there was a span of 14 bases. The CDR3 has 14 amino acids. The V gene's germline CDR1 is MRHNA and CDR2 SNTAGT. Written as DNA, the CDR3 is TGTGCCAGCAGTCGGAACGGAGTCGTCAATGAGCAGTTCTTC. Protein: CASSRNGVVNEQFF.

The CDR3 DNA is TGTGCCAGCAGTGAATGGGGCAGAACCCAGCCCCAGCATTTT. This translates into CASSEWGRTQPQHF. V is TRBV2 and J is TRBJ1-5; a possible D gene is TRBD1 (5 bases). Per the germline V gene, CDR1 is SNHLY and CDR2 is FYNNEI. Trimming shortened V by 2 bases and J by 7 bases, and 12 bases separated the two germline ends. The CDR3 length is 14 residues.

The chain couples TRBV30 to TRBJ2-5, with D hard to call. Germline CDR1 reads GTSNPN; CDR2 reads SVGIG (reference sequence). V was clipped by 0 bases and J by 4 bases, with 12 bases between them. CDR3 length equals 14 residues. The CDR3 DNA reads TGTGCCTGGAGTGTACTTGAGAGGCCAGAGACCCAGTACTTC. Translating gives CAWSVLERPETQYF.

This clone occurred once. The chain carries TRBV28 and TRBJ1-3, with a possible D match to TRBD1 (5 bases). V was trimmed by 1 base and J by 0 bases, leaving 7 bases between them. The CDR3 extends over 15 amino acids. Germline lookup yields CDR1 MDHEN and CDR2 SYDVKM. CDR3 residues: CASSLFQGSGNTIYF. The CDR3 nucleotides read TGTGCCAGCAGTTTATTTCAGGGCTCTGGAAACACCATATATTTT. Based on the CDR3 plus reference TRBV28 and TRBJ1-3, the full variable domain is DVKVTQSSRYLVKRTGEKVFLECVQDMDHENMFWYRQDPGLGLRLIYFSYDVKMKEKGDIPEGYSVSREKKERFSLILESASTNQTSMYLCASSLFQGSGNTIYFGEGSWLTVV.

This chain uses TRBV11-2 with TRBJ2-7; 7 bases fit TRBD1. Germline CDR1 is SGHAT and CDR2 is FQNNGV. J gave up 3 bases and V 5 bases, and 7 bases lay outside the gene matches. There are 14 residues in the CDR3. CDR3 DNA sequence: TGTGCCAGCAGCCAATCCCGGGACAGCTACGAGCAGTACTTC. This translates into CASSQSRDSYEQYF.

This clone was observed once. The chain recombines TRBV10-1 with TRBJ2-5; no definite D call. The V and J ends lost 6 bases and 3 bases respectively, with 8 bases between them. The V gene's germline CDR1 is WNHNN and CDR2 SYGVQD (reference sequence). This CDR3 contains 12 residues. In DNA form, the CDR3 reads TGCGCCAGCAGCTCAACAGAAGAGACCCAGTACTTC. Protein sequence: CASSSTEETQYF.

This clone has only one observation. The chain combines TRBV28 with TRBJ1-3; the D gene is possibly TRBD1 (6 bases). Germline V gives CDR1 MDHEN, CDR2 SYDVKM. The CDR3 has 18 amino acids. V lost 1 base to trimming and J lost 0 bases, with 16 bases between them. The DNA for the CDR3 is TGTGCCAGCAGTTTATCTCGGGGGGCTCTAGGCTCTGGAAACACCATATATTTT. Translation: CASSLSRGALGSGNTIYF.

The DNA of the CDR3 is TGTGCCTGGAGTCAATCTCTAAGAAACGAGCAGTACTTC. It yields the protein CAWSQSLRNEQYF. The gene calls are TRBV30 and TRBJ2-7; D is unresolved. Germline V CDR1 and CDR2: GTSNPN, SVGIG (reference sequence). The CDR3 sequence is 13 residues long. Trimming pared 2 bases from V and 5 bases from J, leaving 13 bases between.

The rearrangement links TRBV5-1 to TRBJ2-5, with TRBD2 as a possible D gene (5 bases). The CDR3 totals 16 residues. Per germline, CDR1 SGHRS and CDR2 YFSETQ. Trimming shortened V by 0 bases and J by 1 base, and 13 bases separated the two germline ends. CDR3 protein: CASSLGVTSSQETQYF. CDR3 bases: TGCGCCAGCAGCTTGGGGGTAACTAGTTCCCAAGAGACCCAGTACTTC.

V gene TRBV7-2 combines with J gene TRBJ2-2; weak D call: TRBD1 (7 bases). This CDR3 has 16 residues. The germline V gene has CDR1 SGHTA and CDR2 FQGNSA. The V gene lost 5 bases and the J gene lost 5 bases, with 18 bases spanning the gap. CDR3 nucleotide sequence: TGTGCCAGCAGCCCTCGGGCAGGGGGGCGGACCGGGGAGCTGTTTTTT. This codes for CASSPRAGGRTGELFF.

This clone has a single count. The chain has TRBV6-5 and TRBJ2-3, with 10 bases lining up with TRBD1. The CDR3 length is 16 residues. Per the germline V gene, CDR1 is MNHEY and CDR2 is SVGAGI. V lost 0 bases and J lost 4; bases outside the gene matches: 4. The CDR3 protein is CASSYSGTGVPDTQYF. The CDR3 DNA reads TGTGCCAGCAGTTACTCGGGGACAGGGGTACCAGATACGCAGTATTTT.